A single sample is the source of the 18 T cell receptor beta chains below, sequenced in a study of T-cell memory formation after mild COVID-19. TCRdb analysed the 5' RACE reads with MiXCR anew, one entry per CDR3 protein. The table includes 250,000 to 300,000 distinct CDR3 sequences, around 15% detected once. The sample was PBMCs or a T cell subset sorted from them (not recorded which). These receptors originate from a man younger than 35 who had mild COVID-19 (a few samples of this study predate the infection). Cell type and time point are not known.

This clonotype showed up just a few times. The chain is built from TRBV28 and TRBJ2-1; the D is unclear. The V end lost 4 bases, the J end lost 6 bases, and 4 bases lay between the germline ends. CDR3 length equals 11 residues. The V gene's germline CDR1 is MDHEN and CDR2 SYDVKM. The CDR3 here is CASSSPNEQFF. CDR3 DNA sequence: TGTGCCAGCAGTTCCCCCAATGAGCAGTTCTTC.

This clonotype was seen only a few times. The V call is TRBV6-5, the J call TRBJ2-3, with 12 bases that match TRBD1. Trimming cost V 6 bases and J 1 base; bases outside gene matches: 11. The CDR3 totals 18 residues. Germline lookup yields CDR1 MNHEY and CDR2 SVGAGI. In DNA, the CDR3 is TGTGCCAGCAGAACCGGGACAGGGGGCCCCTTGGGCACAGATACGCAGTATTTT. It codes for CASRTGTGGPLGTDTQYF.

This chain links TRBV12-5 with TRBJ1-1; possible D gene TRBD1, 5 bases. This CDR3 is built from 14 residues. Germline values: CDR1 LGHNT, CDR2 FRNRAP. V was pared by 5 bases and J by 3 bases, with 13 bases between. The chain's CDR3 is CASGLIPGDTEAFF. The CDR3 bases are TGTGCTAGTGGTCTAATCCCGGGGGACACTGAAGCTTTCTTT.

This clonotype was observed a handful of times. The chain recombines TRBV12-3 or TRBV12-4 with TRBJ1-2; 9 nucleotides agree with TRBD1. The CDR3 totals 14 residues. Losses at the gene ends were 5 bases for V and 4 bases for J; bases not matched to a gene: 5. The CDR3 bases are TGTGCCAGCAGTGTGACAGGGGGTTTCTATGGCTACACCTTC. As protein: CASSVTGGFYGYTF.

V is TRBV7-2 and J is TRBJ1-1; D uncertain. In germline, CDR1 is SGHTA, CDR2 FQGNSA. V was pared by 1 base and J by 4 bases, with 10 bases between. The CDR3 is made up of 14 amino acids. The CDR3 region is CASSLGRSFTEAFF. CDR3 sequence (DNA): TGTGCCAGCAGCTTAGGGCGTTCCTTCACTGAAGCTTTCTTT.

The chain employs TRBV28 and TRBJ1-5; 7 bases align to TRBD1. In germline, CDR1 is MDHEN, CDR2 SYDVKM. The trim removed 2 bases at V and 4 bases at J, leaving 2 bases unmatched. The CDR3 totals 14 residues. Written as DNA, the CDR3 is TGTGCCAGCAGTTTAGGGACAGCTAATCAGCCCCAGCATTTT. Residues: CASSLGTANQPQHF.

The genes are TRBV27 and TRBJ1-4, with D hard to call. The germline gives CDR1 MNHEY, CDR2 SMNVEV (reference sequence). The V end was cut by 2 bases, the J end by 0 bases, with 7 bases between. This CDR3 region has 15 residues. As DNA, the CDR3 is TGTGCCAGCAGTTTAGGGGTTGCAACTAATGAAAAACTGTTTTTT. It codes for CASSLGVATNEKLFF.

In its sample, this clonotype was seen a few times. The genes are TRBV4-1 and TRBJ1-2; tentative D call: TRBD1 (5 bases). Germline V CDR1 and CDR2: MGHRA, YSYEKL. This CDR3 region has 15 residues. V was pared by 2 bases and J by 3 bases, with 13 bases between. The CDR3 is CASSQPGTPDYGYTF. The CDR3, as DNA: TGCGCCAGCAGCCAACCCGGGACGCCGGACTATGGCTACACCTTC.

The chain recombines TRBV24-1 with TRBJ2-1, with TRBD2 matching 12 bases. Unmatched junction bases numbered 5, after V lost 4 bases and J lost 5 bases. This CDR3 region has 16 residues. Germline CDR1 reads KGHDR; CDR2 reads SFDVKD. The CDR3: CATSDPGTSGHNEQFF. The DNA for the CDR3 is TGTGCCACCAGTGACCCGGGGACTAGCGGGCACAATGAGCAGTTCTTC.

This clonotype was recorded a few times. This sequence joins TRBV20-1 and TRBJ1-5; D may be TRBD1 (6 bases). CDR1 is DFQATT, CDR2 SNEGSKA, per germline (reference sequence). The V end lost 3 bases, the J end lost 5 bases, and 17 bases lay between the germline ends. This CDR3 has 15 residues. The CDR3 DNA is TGCAGTGCTAGGGGTCAGGGGCAGGGTGATCAGCCCCAGCATTTT. Translation gives CSARGQGQGDQPQHF.

This clonotype showed up just a few times. The chain employs TRBV6-5 and TRBJ1-4; maybe TRBD1 (6 bases). The CDR3 totals 15 residues. With 3 bases removed from V and 7 bases from J, the gap between germline ends came to 15 bases. Germline CDR1 is MNHEY and CDR2 is SVGAGI. The CDR3 coding sequence is TGTGCCAGCAGTTATTCCGGGGGCCGGTCTGAAAAACTGTTTTTT. Protein product: CASSYSGGRSEKLFF.

This clonotype was detected only a few times. This chain connects TRBV10-3 to TRBJ2-2, with D perhaps matching TRBD2 (6 bases). Between the trimmed V and J ends, which lost 3 bases and 2 bases, there was a span of 13 bases. The CDR3 is made up of 16 amino acids. Germline loops: CDR1 ENHRY, CDR2 SYGVKD. The CDR3 sequence is CAISDIGTQNTGELFF. The DNA of the CDR3 is TGTGCCATCAGTGATATCGGGACTCAAAACACCGGGGAGCTGTTTTTT.

The V call is TRBV4-1, the J call TRBJ2-5; TRBD1 matches at 9 bases. The CDR3 runs 15 residues. Germline V gene lookup returns CDR1 MGHRA and CDR2 YSYEKL. Losses at the gene ends were 2 bases for V and 5 bases for J; bases not matched to a gene: 6. The CDR3 region is CASSQPGQGGETQYF. In DNA, the CDR3 is TGCGCCAGCAGCCAACCGGGACAGGGTGGCGAGACCCAGTACTTC.

This clonotype was observed once. The chain recombines TRBV5-1 with TRBJ1-6; D gene uncertain. The V and J ends lost 4 bases and 1 base respectively, with 9 bases between them. The CDR3 spans 15 residues. The V gene's germline CDR1 is SGHRS and CDR2 YFSETQ. Here the CDR3 reads CASSLSRSYNSPLHF. For the CDR3, the DNA is TGCGCCAGCAGCCTTTCCAGGTCCTATAATTCACCCCTCCACTTT. Together with reference TRBV5-1 and TRBJ1-6, the CDR3 gives the full variable domain: KAGVTQTPRYLIKTRGQQVTLSCSPISGHRSVSWYQQTPGQGLQFLFEYFSETQRNKGNFPGRFSGRQFSNSRSEMNVSTLELGDSALYLCASSLSRSYNSPLHFGNGTRLTVT.

This clonotype was counted only a few times. The genes are TRBV5-6 and TRBJ2-3, with 10 bases matching TRBD2. V gave up 5 bases and J gave up 5 bases; unmatched junction bases: 11. CDR1 is SGHDT, CDR2 YYEEEE, per germline. CDR3 length equals 16 residues. The CDR3 is CASRAQASGGIDTQYF. CDR3 nucleotide sequence: TGTGCCAGCAGAGCGCAGGCTAGCGGGGGTATAGATACGCAGTATTTT.

This clonotype was counted a few times. The V gene is TRBV7-9, the J gene TRBJ2-3, with a weak D call TRBD2 (6 bases). Germline V gene sequence: CDR1 SEHNR, CDR2 FQNEAQ (reference sequence). The CDR3 has 15 amino acids. Trimming took off 4 bases at V and 4 bases at J, with 15 bases between the two ends. The CDR3 DNA reads TGTGCCAGCAGCTCCTACGAGGAGGGGTCAGATACGCAGTATTTT. This codes for CASSSYEEGSDTQYF. Full variable domain (rest looked up from reference TRBV7-9 and TRBJ2-3): DTGVSQNPRHKITKRGQNVTFRCDPISEHNRLYWYRQTLGQGPEFLTYFQNEAQLEKSRLLSDRFSAERPKGSFSTLEIQRTEQGDSAMYLCASSSYEEGSDTQYFGPGTRLTVL.

This clonotype was observed a few times. At one end the junction does not follow the germline gene, possibly because of a read error. The chain carries TRBV7-7 and TRBJ2-2, with 8 bases fitting TRBD2. CDR1 is SSHAT, CDR2 FNYEAQ, per germline (reference sequence). The CDR3 has 18 residues. The CDR3 is CASSSTGGPGGVAGELFF. CDR3 DNA sequence: TGTGCTAGCAGCTCCACGGGGGGGCCTGGCGGAGTAGCCGGGGAGCTGTTTTTT.

There are a few counts of this clonotype. This chain connects TRBV2 to TRBJ1-5; D ambiguous. The CDR3 runs to 14 residues. CDR1 and CDR2 (germline): SNHLY, FYNNEI. Trimming shortened V by 3 bases and J by 5 bases, and 11 bases separated the two germline ends. The CDR3 bases are TGTGCCAGCAGTGAGGGTTGGGGTGATCAGCCCCAGCATTTT. This gives the protein CASSEGWGDQPQHF.